This T cell receptor (beta chain) originates from a study of naive and memory T cell subsets (dated by TCRdb to the late 2010s). About the investigation overall: The study applied an open-source, UMI-based TCR alpha and beta sequencing pipeline to sorted naive and memory peripheral blood T cell subsets. The results of the functional CMV T cell responses matched the IgG serology results in every case. RNA was DNase-treated and reverse transcribed with TCR constant-region primers, mostly using SuperScript III. Paper-wide results and their limitations: After error correction, only a single occurrence was seen for over 95% of naive TCR sequences, so much steeper abundance distributions were produced than in memory subsets. RNA-based TCR counts may be influenced by expression changes linked to T cell activation and differentiation. In both CD4 and CD8 cells, going from naive through CM, EM and EMRA, the Gini index went up while Shannon and inverse Simpson diversity went down. Each clonotype was defined as a single alpha or beta chain sequence rather than as a paired alpha/beta receptor. A few larger clonotypes were present in naive repertoires, especially CD8 naive repertoires, and these clonotypes were possibly memory cells re-expressing CD45RA. The abundance of TCRs followed a power law with an exponent that differed between naive and memory subsets yet stayed consistent across the three individuals. The repertoire findings for the naive and memory subsets could not be validated against a ground truth, as none was available.

Worth noting for this clonotype: The clone's antigen remains unknown. Base quality data are lacking; no much larger clone is found one base away.

After removal of 4 bases from V and 9 bases from J, the junction retains 6 bases not matched to a gene. CDR1 LGHDT and CDR2 YNNKEL are derived from the germline V gene (reference sequence). There are 14 amino acids in the CDR3, from cysteine to phenylalanine inclusive. CDR3 DNA only is kept here, 42 bases in frame from base 1. TCR alpha and beta chain libraries were amplified separately from the second PCR step onward. To determine each donor's CMV status, fresh PBMCs were stimulated overnight with CMV viral lysate, and IFNgamma production from CD4+ T cells was then assessed. Using Miltenyi beads, CD4 T cells were first positively selected, and CD8 T cells were then positively selected from the CD4-negative fraction. Cells were stained for CD3, CD4, CD8, CD45RA, CD27 and a live/dead dye and were sorted on a BD Aria II into four subsets based on CD45RA and CD27. Blood was obtained from three healthy volunteers, and the blood from each volunteer was fractionated into CD4 and CD8 T cells and subsequently into four differentiation subsets. Around 130 ml of peripheral blood was taken from each donor, and PBMC were separated by density-gradient centrifugation on Ficoll-Paque PLUS. The sorted cells were lysed in RLT buffer, after which RNA was extracted using a Qiagen RNeasy kit and kept at -80 degrees C.

Receptor amplification or capture employed UMI-ligation and nested PCR. To cover both TRBC1 and TRBC2, the beta constant-region primer consisted of an equimolar mix of two oligonucleotides. The ligated cDNA went through four rounds of PCR with nested alpha and beta constant-region primers together with the SP2 primer. A single-stranded oligonucleotide carrying the SP2 primer and a 12-nucleotide UMI was ligated to the 3' end of the cDNA by T4 RNA ligase 1. The ligation reaction was incubated at 16°C for about 20-25 hours. PCR2 was usually performed as a SYBR Green qPCR and halted at a preset threshold so that over-amplification would not occur. Every purification after the first one was done using Agencourt AMPure XP magnetic beads. Libraries were quantified by Qubit and checked on a TapeStation, with a main peak expected near 650 bp. Sequencing of the pooled libraries was done on an Illumina MiSeq using v2 2x251 paired-end kits, which typically yielded roughly 0.9-2.2 million reads per sample. Each sample's library went into the pool at roughly 4.4 nM, and roughly 5-7.5% PhiX was added to help with cluster recognition. In the paper's pipeline: V and J genes were assigned to Demultiplexor-processed FASTQ reads by Decombinator through tag matching, with a single base-pair mismatch being allowed. Collapsinator used UMIs to correct both sequencing errors and frequency errors arising from PCR heterogeneity. TCRs were translated and CDR3s were extracted from the conserved cysteine to the FGXG phenylalanine by CDR3Translator, with non-productive sequences being flagged. Gini, Shannon entropy and inverse Simpson indices were computed after subsampling the repertoires to the same number of UMI-defined TCRs. Power-law fits to clonotype abundance distributions were performed by maximum likelihood within the linear range. On one naive CD8 sample, the pipeline and MIGEC gave similar UMI counts, unique TCR numbers and clonal distributions. In one analysis, naive TCRs that were also found in any memory subset of the same donor were excluded from the naive repertoire. The repertoires were searched for approximately 7,000 CMV-associated CDR3 sequences that had been compiled from VDJdb and a published dataset. Using fastp at Q25 and MiXCR, TCRdb reprocessed the public reads and kept productive beta chains. Rows with a matching CDR3 protein are joined into one entry that keeps the most common DNA and genes. These V and J calls rely on TCRdb rather than the paper's analysis. The sample profile shows about 90,000 distinct CDR3 sequences; about 10% of them were found once. Around 0.13% of the sample lies in the top ten.

The material sequenced was naive CD4+ T cells from blood. The cell subset or site label here, explained by the study, means: naive T cells, CD45RA high CD27+. The TCR comes from a human donor in good health. This receptor chain uses TRBV3-1 and TRBJ2-1; 10 middle bases align to TRBD2. The CDR3: CASSPSGGAIEQFF. Read as DNA, the sequence is TGTGCCAGCAGCCCAAGCGGGGGGGCGATTGAGCAGTTCTTC.